This T cell receptor (beta chain) derives from a study of glioma-infiltrating T cells. Using RNA template, CDR3s of TCR alpha and beta were amplified with iRepertoire arm-PCR. Tissue mRNA or PBMC total RNA, roughly 100-400 ng, went into one-step reverse transcription and amplification. Each CDR3 protein is one row after TCRdb ran MiXCR on the multiplex PCR reads. The repertoire consists of 150,000 to 200,000 distinct CDR3 sequences, with 43% occurring once and the leading ten covering 5.2%. CDR1 is DFQATT and CDR2 is SNEGSKA in the germline V gene (reference sequence). This CDR3 has 13 residues. V shed 1 base and J shed 4 bases, with 11 bases lying between them. Many counts were recorded for this clonotype.

The specimen sequenced was glioma tissue, nonneoplastic brain tissue, or PBMCs (not recorded which). This clonotype originated in a human donor with low-grade glioma or glioblastoma, undergoing nonglioma brain surgery, or in good health (not recorded which). The V and J genes are TRBV20-1 and TRBJ2-7; D is ambiguous. CDR3 DNA: TGCAGTGCTAGAGGGGGATTAGGGTACGAGCAGTACTTC. This translates into CSARGGLGYEQYF.